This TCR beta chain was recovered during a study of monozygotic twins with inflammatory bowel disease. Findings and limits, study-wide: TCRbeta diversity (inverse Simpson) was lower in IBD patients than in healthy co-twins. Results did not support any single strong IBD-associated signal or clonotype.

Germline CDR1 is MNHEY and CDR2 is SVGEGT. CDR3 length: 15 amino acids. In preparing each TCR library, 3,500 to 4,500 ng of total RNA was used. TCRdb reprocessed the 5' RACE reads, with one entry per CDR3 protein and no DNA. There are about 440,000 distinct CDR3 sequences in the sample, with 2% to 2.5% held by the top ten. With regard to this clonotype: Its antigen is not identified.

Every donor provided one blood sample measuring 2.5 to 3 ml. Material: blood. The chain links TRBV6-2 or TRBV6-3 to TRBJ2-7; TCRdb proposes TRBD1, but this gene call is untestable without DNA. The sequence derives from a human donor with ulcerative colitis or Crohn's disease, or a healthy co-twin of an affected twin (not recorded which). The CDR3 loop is CASSYLRGRIAEQYF.